This T cell receptor (beta chain) appears in the sequencing data of a study of T-cell memory formation after mild COVID-19. As for the study in general: Among the donors, TCR clusters were largely specific to each donor.

V lost 6 bases, J lost 5 bases, and 14 bases lay in between. The CDR3 spans 13 residues. CDR1 is LNHNV and CDR2 is YYDKDF in the germline V gene (reference sequence). Findings and limits, study-wide: Cross-reactive memory appears to have joined, as suggested by some responding clones showing up in pre-infection memory. CD4/CD8 balance held among clones contracting day 15 to 85, and later expanders leaned CD4+.

This clonotype has only one observation. Its specificity is not known. The TCR alpha and TCR beta cDNA libraries, bearing sample barcodes and UMIs, were generated by 5'RACE using constant-segment primers. A single record per CDR3 protein comes from TCRdb applying MiXCR to the 5' RACE reads. This sample has about 180,000 distinct CDR3 sequences, with around 16% found just once. The J gene is TRBJ2-7, the V gene TRBV15; the D gene is possibly TRBD1 (5 bases). The sequenced sample consisted of PBMCs or a T cell subset sorted from them (not recorded which). The TCR was taken from an adult woman who had mild COVID-19 (a few samples of this study predate the infection). Cell type and time point are not known. The CDR3 here is CATRGQGFNEQYF. The DNA for the CDR3 is TGTGCCACCAGAGGGCAGGGTTTCAACGAGCAGTACTTC.